Detailed here is one T cell receptor beta chain. Antigen unknown. The sample belongs to a study of identical twins. Study-level results: Twin pairs' shared out-of-frame alpha sequences were enriched in low generation probability.

TCRdb passed the 5' RACE reads through MiXCR, listing each CDR3 protein once. This table has about 470,000 distinct CDR3 sequences, around 24% appearing once. The germline CDR1 and CDR2 sequences are GTSNPN and SVGIG (reference sequence). This CDR3 region has 14 residues. Trimming took 1 base from V and 2 from J, leaving 12 bases between them. The same specimen was also included in a second study, on T cells expressing NK-cell markers. That study adds: Seven of the eight sequenced donors were classified as HCMV-seropositive, and one was classified as seronegative. For a handful of donors, the dominant NKG2C+ clonotypes made up 1.0-7.0% of their CD8+ T cells. A few donors' CD3+CD56-NKG2C+ cells were dominated by the same clonotypes.

This clonotype was obtained from a young woman in good health. The chain employs TRBV30 and TRBJ2-7; weak D call: TRBD2 (5 bases). The specimen sequenced was CD4+ T cells sorted from blood. The CDR3 reads CAWSGTGNTYEQYF. The CDR3 DNA follows: TGTGCCTGGAGTGGGACTGGAAATACCTACGAGCAGTACTTC.